This T cell receptor (beta chain) was recorded in a study of blood T cell repertoires in COVID-19. V lost 5 bases, J lost 5 bases, and 6 bases stayed unmatched. The CDR3 spans 14 residues. The germline V gene has CDR1 SQVTM and CDR2 ANQGSEA. In the original processing: Amplification from reference gene primers served as the basis for estimated nucleated cell counts. Clones were read by immunoSEQ multiplex PCR, and TCRdb kept only the in-frame ones, dropping some. Clone size and the V and J calls come from that table; the DNA yielded D and trimming. The sample lists 200,000 to 250,000 clones; about 82% were seen once.

The sequencing sample was made of PBMCs or T cells enriched from blood (not recorded which). The clonotype was recovered from a woman aged 50 to 60 who had recovered from COVID-19. The rearrangement links TRBV29-1 to TRBJ2-5, with 12 positions matching TRBD2. CDR3 bases: TGCAGCGTTTTCCTAGCGGGGGGGCCGGAGACCCAGTACTTC. Residues: CSVFLAGGPETQYF.